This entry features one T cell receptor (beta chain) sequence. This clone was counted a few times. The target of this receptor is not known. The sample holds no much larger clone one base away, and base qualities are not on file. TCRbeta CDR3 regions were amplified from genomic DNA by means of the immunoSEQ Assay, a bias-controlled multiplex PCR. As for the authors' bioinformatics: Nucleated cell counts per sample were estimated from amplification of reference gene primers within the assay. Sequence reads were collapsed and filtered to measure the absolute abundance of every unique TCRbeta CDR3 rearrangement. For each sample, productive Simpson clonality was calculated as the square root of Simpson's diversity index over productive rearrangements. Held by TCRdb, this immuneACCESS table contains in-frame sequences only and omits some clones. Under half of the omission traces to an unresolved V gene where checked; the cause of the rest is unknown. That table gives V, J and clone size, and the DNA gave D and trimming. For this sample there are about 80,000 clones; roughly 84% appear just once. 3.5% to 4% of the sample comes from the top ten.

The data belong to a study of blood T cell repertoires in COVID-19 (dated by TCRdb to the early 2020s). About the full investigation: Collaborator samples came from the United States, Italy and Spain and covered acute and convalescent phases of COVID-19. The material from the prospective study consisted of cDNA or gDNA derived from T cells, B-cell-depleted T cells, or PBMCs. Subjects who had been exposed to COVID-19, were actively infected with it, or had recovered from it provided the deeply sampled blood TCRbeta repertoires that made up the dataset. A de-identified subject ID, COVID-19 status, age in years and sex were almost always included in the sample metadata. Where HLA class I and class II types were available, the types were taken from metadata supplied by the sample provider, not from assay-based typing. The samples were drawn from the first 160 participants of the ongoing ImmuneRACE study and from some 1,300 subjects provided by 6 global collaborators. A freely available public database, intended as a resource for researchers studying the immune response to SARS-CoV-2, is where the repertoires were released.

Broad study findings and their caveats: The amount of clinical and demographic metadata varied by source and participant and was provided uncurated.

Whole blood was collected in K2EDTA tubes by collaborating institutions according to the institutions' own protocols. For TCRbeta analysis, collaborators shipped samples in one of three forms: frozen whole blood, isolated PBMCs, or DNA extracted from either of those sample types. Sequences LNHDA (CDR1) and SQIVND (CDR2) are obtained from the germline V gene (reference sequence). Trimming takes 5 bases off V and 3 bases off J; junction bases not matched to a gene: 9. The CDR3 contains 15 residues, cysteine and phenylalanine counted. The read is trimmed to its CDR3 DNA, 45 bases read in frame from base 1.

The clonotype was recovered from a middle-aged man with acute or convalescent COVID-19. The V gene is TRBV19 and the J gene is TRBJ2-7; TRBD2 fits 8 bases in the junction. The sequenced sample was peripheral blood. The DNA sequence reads TGTGCCAGTAGTCTTACCATAGCGGGAAACTACGAGCAGTACTTC. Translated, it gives CASSLTIAGNYEQYF.